Sequencing of this T cell receptor beta chain was carried out in a study of blood T cell repertoires in COVID-19. Only in-frame clones appear in the TCRdb table, and some are missing; sequencing was by immunoSEQ multiplex PCR. The table records just under 80,000 clones, about 90% of them present only once. This CDR3 region has 17 residues. Trimming took 3 bases from V and 0 from J; bases not matched to a gene: 8. Per germline, CDR1 SGDLS and CDR2 YYNGEE. This TCR was sampled from a human donor in a cohort sampled during active COVID-19. Source material: peripheral blood. The J gene is TRBJ1-5, the V gene TRBV9; the match to TRBD1 covers 8 bases. In nucleotides, the CDR3 is TGTGCCAGCAGCGCCGGGACAGGTGAATATAGCAATCAGCCCCAGCATTTT. It translates to CASSAGTGEYSNQPQHF. Using reference TRBV9 and TRBJ1-5 for the parts outside the CDR3, the full variable domain is DSGVTQTPKHLITATGQRVTLRCSPRSGDLSVYWYQQSLDQGLQFLIQYYNGEERAKGNILERFSAQQFPDLHSELNLSSLELGDSALYFCASSAGTGEYSNQPQHFGDGTRLSIL.